The rows below give T cell receptor beta chains drawn from one sample of a study of OX40 agonist ivuxolimab in advanced cancers. Repertoires were generated with immunoSEQ multiplex PCR, while TCRdb's copy carries only in-frame clones and drops some. This sample has about 79,000 clones; roughly 94% occur once, and the top ten carry around 10%. The input for sequencing was CD4+ or CD8+ T cells sorted from blood, taken in a trial of the OX40 agonist ivuxolimab. These receptors all stem from an adult with an advanced solid tumor such as melanoma, head and neck, liver or kidney cancer. CDR3s include the opening cysteine and the closing phenylalanine or tryptophan. The D gene is left open where the match is weak. Size tells how often a clone was seen (once, few, many) or the class of an expanded clone, and some rows leave it out.

clone_size,j_call,v_call,d_call,cdr3_aa,cdr3_nt
-,TRBJ2-7,TRBV2,-,CASSESRPEQYF,TGTGCCAGCAGTGAAAGTAGACCCGAGCAGTACTTC
-,TRBJ2-1,TRBV28,-,CASSLYGLGGPYNEQFF,TGTGCCAGCAGTTTATACGGCCTCGGGGGGCCGTACAATGAGCAGTTCTTC
-,TRBJ2-7,TRBV4-3,-,CASSQAWGSVYEQYF,TGCGCCAGCAGCCAGGCGTGGGGTAGCGTTTACGAGCAGTACTTC
-,TRBJ1-1,TRBV30,-,CAWSWGMNTEAFF,TGTGCCTGGAGTTGGGGTATGAACACTGAAGCTTTCTTT
-,TRBJ1-2,TRBV5-5,-,CASSSDISNYGYTF,TGTGCCAGCAGCTCGGACATTTCCAACTATGGCTACACCTTC
-,TRBJ1-4,TRBV15,TRBD1,CATRTGAEKLFF,TGTGCCACTCGGACAGGGGCTGAAAAACTGTTTTTT
-,TRBJ2-7,TRBV7-3,TRBD1,CASSLMGQGPYEQYF,TGTGCCAGCAGCTTAATGGGACAGGGTCCCTACGAGCAGTACTTC
once,TRBJ2-1,TRBV5-1,TRBD2,CASSWFLAGVSQGTYNEQFF,TGCGCCAGCAGCTGGTTTTTAGCGGGAGTATCGCAGGGGACCTACAATGAGCAGTTCTTC
-,TRBJ2-1,TRBV13,TRBD2,CASSFQTSLPYNEQFF,TGTGCCAGCAGCTTCCAGACTAGCCTTCCCTACAATGAGCAGTTCTTC
-,TRBJ2-7,TRBV7-8,-,CASSLYNRDYEQYF,TGTGCCAGCAGCTTATATAACAGGGACTACGAGCAGTACTTC
-,TRBJ1-1,TRBV21-1,-,CASPSPRLQAFF,TGTGCCAGCCCCAGTCCCAGATTGCAAGCTTTCTTT
once,TRBJ2-1,TRBV6-5,-,CASSYSGNEQFF,TGTGCCAGCAGTTACTCCGGGAATGAGCAGTTCTTC
-,TRBJ1-1,TRBV28,-,CASSSRDALTGNTEAFF,TGTGCCAGCAGTTCCCGGGACGCTCTCACGGGGAACACTGAAGCTTTCTTT
-,TRBJ1-1,TRBV5-6,-,CASSVLGGGAEAFF,TGTGCCAGCAGCGTGCTGGGGGGAGGCGCTGAAGCTTTCTTT
-,TRBJ1-4,TRBV21-1,-,CASSSRQGVTNEKLFF,TGTGCCAGCAGCTCTCGACAGGGAGTGACTAATGAAAAACTGTTTTTT
-,TRBJ2-2,TRBV7-8,-,CASSSTRELFF,TGTGCCAGCAGCTCGACTAGGGAGCTGTTTTTT
-,TRBJ1-5,TRBV9,-,CASSVGGEPQHF,TGTGCCAGCAGCGTGGGGGGGGAGCCCCAGCATTTT
-,TRBJ1-1,TRBV5-4,-,CASSSSGAITEAFF,TGTGCCAGCAGCTCCTCAGGGGCCATCACTGAAGCTTTCTTT
once,TRBJ2-3,TRBV4-1,-,CASSSYGDTQYF,TGCGCCAGCAGCTCCTATGGAGATACGCAGTATTTT
once,TRBJ2-1,TRBV28,-,CASILAGEENNEQFF,-
-,TRBJ2-7,TRBV7-9,-,CASSLMEEEQYF,TGTGCCAGCAGCTTAATGGAAGAGGAGCAGTACTTC
-,TRBJ1-3,TRBV9,-,CASSARGLEIPSGNTIYF,TGTGCCAGCAGCGCCCGGGGTCTGGAGATACCTTCTGGAAACACCATATATTTT
once,TRBJ1-1,TRBV6-1,-,CASGRTVSTEAFF,TGTGCCAGCGGAAGGACAGTATCCACTGAAGCTTTCTTT
-,TRBJ2-7,TRBV4-2,TRBD2,CASSQSGLAYEQYF,TGTGCCAGCAGCCAATCGGGACTAGCCTACGAGCAGTACTTC
-,TRBJ2-2,TRBV4-1,-,CASSAPGRAGELFF,TGCGCCAGCAGCGCTCCAGGGCGAGCCGGGGAGCTGTTTTTT
-,TRBJ1-1,TRBV7-9,-,CASSLGLGPTEAFF,TGTGCCAGCAGCTTAGGACTGGGCCCGACTGAAGCTTTCTTT
-,TRBJ2-5,TRBV28,-,CASSLMAGETQYF,TGTGCCAGCAGTTTAATGGCGGGAGAGACCCAGTACTTC